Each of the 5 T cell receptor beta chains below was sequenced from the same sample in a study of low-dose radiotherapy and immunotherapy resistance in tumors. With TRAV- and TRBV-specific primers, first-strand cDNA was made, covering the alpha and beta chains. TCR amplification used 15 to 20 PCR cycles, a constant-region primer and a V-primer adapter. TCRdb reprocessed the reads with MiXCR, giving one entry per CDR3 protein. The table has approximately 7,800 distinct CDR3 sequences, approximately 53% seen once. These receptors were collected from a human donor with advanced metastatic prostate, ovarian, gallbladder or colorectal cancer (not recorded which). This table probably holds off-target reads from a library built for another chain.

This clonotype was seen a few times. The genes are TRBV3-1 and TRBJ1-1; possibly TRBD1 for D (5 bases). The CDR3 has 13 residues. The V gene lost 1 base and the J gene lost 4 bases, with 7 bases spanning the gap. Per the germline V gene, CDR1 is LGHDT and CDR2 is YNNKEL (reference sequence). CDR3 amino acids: CASSQGGITEAFF. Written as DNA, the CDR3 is TGTGCCAGCAGCCAAGGGGGGATCACTGAAGCTTTCTTT. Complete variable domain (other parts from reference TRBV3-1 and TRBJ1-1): DTAVSQTPKYLVTQMGNDKSIKCEQNLGHDTMYWYKQDSKKFLKIMFSYNNKELIINETVPNRFSPKSPDKAHLNLHINSLELGDSAVYFCASSQGGITEAFFGQGTRLTVV.

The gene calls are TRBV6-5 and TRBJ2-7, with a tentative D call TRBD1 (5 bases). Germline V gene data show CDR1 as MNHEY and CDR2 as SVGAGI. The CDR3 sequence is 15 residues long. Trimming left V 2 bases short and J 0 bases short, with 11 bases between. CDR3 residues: CASSYQGTSSYEQYF. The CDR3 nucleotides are TGTGCCAGCAGTTACCAGGGAACCAGCTCCTACGAGCAGTACTTC.

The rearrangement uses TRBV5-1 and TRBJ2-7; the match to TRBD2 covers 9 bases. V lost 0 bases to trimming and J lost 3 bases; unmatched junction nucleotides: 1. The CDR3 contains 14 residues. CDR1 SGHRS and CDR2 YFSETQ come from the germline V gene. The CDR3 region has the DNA TGCGCCAGCAGCTTGGGACTAGCGGACTACGAGCAGTACTTC. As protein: CASSLGLADYEQYF.

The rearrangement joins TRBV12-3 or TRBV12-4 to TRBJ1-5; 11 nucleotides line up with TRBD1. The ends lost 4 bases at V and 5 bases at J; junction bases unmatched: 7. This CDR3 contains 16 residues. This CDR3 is CASSSGDRGIYQPQHF. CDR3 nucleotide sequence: TGTGCCAGCAGTTCAGGGGACAGGGGGATTTATCAGCCCCAGCATTTT.

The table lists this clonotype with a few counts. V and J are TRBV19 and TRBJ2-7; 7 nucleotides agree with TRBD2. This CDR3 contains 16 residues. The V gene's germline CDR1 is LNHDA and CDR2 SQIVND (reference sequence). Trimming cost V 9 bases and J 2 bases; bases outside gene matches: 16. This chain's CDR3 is CASSPKGGLWTYEQYF. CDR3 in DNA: TGTGCCAGCAGTCCTAAGGGAGGGTTATGGACCTACGAGCAGTACTTC.